This entry concerns a single T cell receptor beta chain. As yet, its antigen is unknown. This sequence may be a read error, since a much larger clone differs from it by one base. This CDR3 is built from 15 residues. Germline CDR1 and CDR2: SGHAT and FQNNGV. Amplification yielded TCR beta CDR3 regions, with RNA transcripts as the source. TCR CDR3 regions were first amplified by RT-PCR with HTBI primers. TCRdb itself ran the multiplex PCR reads through MiXCR, one entry per CDR3 protein. The table records hundreds of thousands of distinct CDR3 sequences, approximately 24% of them present only once. This specimen belongs to a study of T cells in Graves' hyperthyroidism and ophthalmopathy. Study findings and constraints: A model built on 13 V-J features separated ophthalmopathy from stable hyperthyroidism.

It was uncontrolled infection, other autoimmune disease, pregnancy or lactation that excluded patients. The specimen sequenced was blood. The chain recombines TRBV11-2 with TRBJ2-4; no firm D call. This receptor was taken from a woman in her thirties with Graves' ophthalmopathy. The chain's CDR3 is CASSLGAAPGNIKYF. The CDR3 DNA sequence: TGTGCCAGCAGCTTAGGGGCGGCCCCCGGAAACATTAAGTACTTC.